These 30 T cell receptor beta chains were all obtained from the same sample, sequenced in a study of T cell repertoires in aging, cancer and after chemotherapy. A mixed TRB-A/B primer pool amplified rearranged TRB by multiplex touch-down PCR. MiXCR, applied by TCRdb to the multiplex PCR reads, yields one record per CDR3 protein. The sample has approximately 6,300 distinct CDR3 sequences, less than 35% seen once. Peripheral blood genomic DNA, not sorted cells or RNA, was the template. The sequencing input was blood. Source of these receptors: a human donor with a blood cancer.

This clonotype has more than one count but fewer than ten. This sequence joins TRBV5-6 and TRBJ2-2; TRBD1 aligns across 9 bases. CDR3 size: 16 residues. Germline V gene lookup returns CDR1 SGHDT and CDR2 YYEEEE. With V trimmed by 2 bases and J by 4 bases, 6 bases remained unmatched. CDR3 residues: CASSFVGTGLTGELFF. CDR3 in DNA: TGTGCCAGCAGCTTTGTCGGGACAGGGCTCACCGGGGAGCTGTTTTTT.

The V call is TRBV19, the J call TRBJ2-7, with D perhaps assigned TRBD1 or TRBD2 (6 bases each). The CDR3 spans 14 residues. The germline V gene encodes CDR1 LNHDA and CDR2 SQIVND (reference sequence). The ends were cut back, 3 bases at V and 2 bases at J, with 11 bases in the middle. CDR3 DNA sequence: TGTGCCAGTAGTATCCCGGGGGCGGCCTACGAGCAGTACTTC. Translated: CASSIPGAAYEQYF.

The chain employs TRBV20-1 and TRBJ2-5; 11 nucleotides align to TRBD1. V trimming: 1 base; J trimming: 3 bases; junction bases outside the gene matches: 7. The V gene's germline CDR1 is DFQATT and CDR2 SNEGSKA (reference sequence). This CDR3 has 16 amino acids. This CDR3 is CSARATGTGGEETQYF. For the CDR3, the DNA is TGCAGTGCTAGAGCAACTGGGACAGGGGGTGAAGAGACCCAGTACTTC.

V is TRBV6-5 and J is TRBJ2-2; 10 positions agree with TRBD1. The J segment lost 7 bases and the V segment lost 6 bases, leaving 5 bases of the junction unmatched. This CDR3 spans 14 amino acids. From germline, CDR1 is MNHEY and CDR2 SVGAGI. This CDR3 reads CASRGQGRGGELFF. Here the CDR3 DNA reads TGTGCCAGCAGGGGACAGGGGAGGGGCGGGGAGCTGTTTTTT.

This clonotype counts as medium-sized. J is TRBJ1-2 and V is TRBV29-1; D not resolved. V lost 7 bases to trimming and J lost 6 bases, with 15 bases between them. CDR3 size: 12 residues. The germline gives CDR1 SQVTM, CDR2 ANQGSEA. The CDR3, as DNA: TGCAGCGGCTACAACTTAATGGATGGCTACACCTTC. Amino acid sequence: CSGYNLMDGYTF.

The CDR3 loop reads CASSLRTGPNYGYTF. DNA for the CDR3: TGTGCCAGCAGCCTAAGGACAGGCCCCAACTATGGCTACACCTTC. The V and J genes are TRBV14 and TRBJ1-2; 7 bases line up with TRBD1. Germline V gene lookup returns CDR1 SGHDN and CDR2 FVKESK. Trimming cost V 4 bases and J 2 bases; bases outside gene matches: 7. The CDR3 length is 15 residues. Full variable domain (rest looked up from reference TRBV14 and TRBJ1-2): EAGVTQFPSHSVIEKGQTVTLRCDPISGHDNLYWYRRVMGKEIKFLLHFVKESKQDESGMPNNRFLAERTGGTYSTLKVQPAELEDSGVYFCASSLRTGPNYGYTFGSGTRLTVV.

The chain has TRBV7-9 and TRBJ2-7, with 9 bases lining up with TRBD1. Germline values: CDR1 SEHNR, CDR2 FQNEAQ (reference sequence). V trimming: 5 bases; J trimming: 0 bases; junction bases outside the gene matches: 8. This CDR3 spans 16 amino acids. CDR3 protein: CASSHWRGQGSYEQYF. The CDR3 DNA reads as TGTGCCAGCAGCCACTGGCGGGGACAGGGCTCCTACGAGCAGTACTTC. Drawing the rest from reference TRBV7-9 and TRBJ2-7, the complete variable domain is DTGVSQNPRHKITKRGQNVTFRCDPISEHNRLYWYRQTLGQGPEFLTYFQNEAQLEKSRLLSDRFSAERPKGSFSTLEIQRTEQGDSAMYLCASSHWRGQGSYEQYFGPGTRLTVT.

This clonotype came up a few times. Here the CDR3 reads CASSLGGVGNTGELFF. The CDR3 DNA follows: TGTGCCAGCAGCTTAGGAGGGGTGGGGAACACCGGGGAGCTGTTTTTT. The V gene is TRBV7-2, the J gene TRBJ2-2, with D tentatively TRBD1 or TRBD2 (5 bases each). V lost 1 base and J lost 1, with 10 bases in between. Germline assignment: CDR1 SGHTA and CDR2 FQGNSA. This CDR3 contains 16 residues.

The J gene is TRBJ2-7, the V gene TRBV11-2; 7 positions agree with TRBD2. This CDR3 region has 15 residues. Germline-derived CDR1 and CDR2 are SGHAT and FQNNGV. With V trimmed by 1 base and J by 5 bases, 8 bases remained unmatched. CDR3 protein: CASSLVLAAGHEQYF. The CDR3 DNA follows: TGTGCCAGCAGCTTAGTTCTAGCGGCGGGGCACGAGCAGTACTTC.

This clonotype rates as medium-sized. This chain uses TRBV6-2 or TRBV6-3 with TRBJ2-5, with D tentatively TRBD1 or TRBD2 (5 bases each). This CDR3 region has 14 residues. V lost 6 bases to trimming and J lost 1 base, with 12 bases between them. The germline V gene encodes CDR1 MNHEY and CDR2 SVGEGT. CDR3 sequence reads: CASRHAGTQETQYF. Written as DNA, the CDR3 is TGTGCCAGCAGGCACGCCGGGACCCAAGAGACCCAGTACTTC.

This clonotype was found a few times. CDR3 DNA sequence: TGTGCCTGTTCCCCCCCCCTCCGGGACTACTTCTCGCTGGGCACAGATACGCAGTATTTT. Amino acid sequence: CACSPPLRDYFSLGTDTQYF. The gene calls are TRBV30 and TRBJ2-3; 7 nucleotides agree with TRBD2. Losses at the gene ends were 6 bases for V and 1 base for J; bases not matched to a gene: 25. Germline values: CDR1 GTSNPN, CDR2 SVGIG (reference sequence). This CDR3 region has 20 residues.

The chain combines TRBV11-2 with TRBJ1-6; D might be TRBD1 (5 bases). From germline, CDR1 is SGHAT and CDR2 FQNNGV. The CDR3 runs 13 residues. V dropped 5 bases and J dropped 7 bases, with 9 bases sitting between them. CDR3 nucleotide sequence: TGTGCCAGCAGCCAGACAGAGAATTCACCCCTCCACTTT. This translates into CASSQTENSPLHF.

This clonotype was seen a few times. CDR3 region: CASSSSLAGAQRETQYF. The CDR3 DNA reads as TGTGCCAGCAGTTCCTCCCTAGCGGGGGCGCAAAGAGAGACCCAGTACTTC. The chain is built from TRBV6-5 and TRBJ2-5; 10 nucleotides match TRBD2. Germline lookup yields CDR1 MNHEY and CDR2 SVGAGI. The CDR3 is 17 amino acids. Trimming removed 4 bases from V and 4 bases from J; junction bases left unmatched: 12.

By share, this clonotype counts as medium-sized. This chain uses TRBV6-5 with TRBJ2-7; D is ambiguous. The CDR3 spans 14 residues. Germline V lookup: CDR1 MNHEY, CDR2 SVGAGI. The V end lost 7 bases, the J end lost 7 bases, and 20 bases lay between the germline ends. CDR3 DNA sequence: TGTGCCAGCACAACGCCCCGACGGCCGAGGGAGCAGTACTTC. Its translation: CASTTPRRPREQYF.

This clonotype came up a few times. The rearrangement links TRBV11-3 to TRBJ2-1, with TRBD2 as a possible D gene (6 bases). Germline V gene lookup returns CDR1 SGHNT and CDR2 YENEEA. Trimming pared 9 bases from V and 4 bases from J, leaving 16 bases between. This CDR3 has 14 amino acids. The CDR3 spells CASGPGGSYNEQFF. CDR3 bases: TGTGCCAGTGGCCCCGGGGGTTCTTACAATGAGCAGTTCTTC. The whole variable domain, remainder taken from reference TRBV11-3 and TRBJ2-1, is EAGVVQSPRYKIIEKKQPVAFWCNPISGHNTLYWYLQNLGQGPELLIRYENEEAVDDSQLPKDRFSAERLKGVDSTLKIQPAELGDSAVYLCASGPGGSYNEQFFGPGTRLTVL.

This clonotype is medium-sized (0.01 to 0.1%) within its sample. The chain recombines TRBV6-5 with TRBJ1-5; 7 positions agree with TRBD1. The J segment lost 6 bases and the V segment lost 5 bases, leaving 4 bases of the junction unmatched. Germline CDR1 is MNHEY and CDR2 is SVGAGI. This CDR3 contains 13 residues. CDR3 loop: CASSVRDSQPQHF. The CDR3 DNA is TGTGCCAGCAGTGTCCGGGACAGTCAGCCCCAGCATTTT.

The chain employs TRBV6-2 or TRBV6-3 and TRBJ2-5; D may be TRBD1 (6 bases). This CDR3 spans 14 amino acids. Germline CDR1 reads MNHEY; CDR2 reads SVGEGT. Trimming pared 0 bases from V and 5 bases from J, leaving 10 bases between. The CDR3 DNA follows: TGTGCCAGCAGTTACTCTTCAGGGGTGGAGACCCAGTACTTC. It encodes CASSYSSGVETQYF.

In this sample, this clonotype turned up a few times. The genes are TRBV27 and TRBJ1-5, with D unresolved. Trimming pared 2 bases from V and 0 bases from J, leaving 5 bases between. Germline CDR1 and CDR2: MNHEY and SMNVEV (reference sequence). The CDR3 is 14 residues long. CDR3 loop: CASSLAISNQPQHF. The DNA for the CDR3 is TGTGCCAGCAGTTTAGCCATTAGCAATCAGCCCCAGCATTTT.

In nucleotides, the CDR3 is TGCAGTGCTAGTCAGCATGGCTATAATTCACCCCTCCACTTT. As protein: CSASQHGYNSPLHF. The chain joins TRBV20-1 to TRBJ1-6, with D hard to call. Germline CDR1 is DFQATT and CDR2 is SNEGSKA (reference sequence). V was cut by 3 bases and J by 3 bases, with 9 bases left in between. CDR3 length equals 14 residues.

This chain joins TRBV6-5 and TRBJ1-1; 8 nucleotides align to TRBD1. CDR1 is MNHEY, CDR2 SVGAGI, per germline. The CDR3 is made up of 14 amino acids. J gave up 4 bases and V 6 bases, and 7 bases lay outside the gene matches. CDR3: CASSLGQGLTEAFF. Written as DNA, the CDR3 is TGTGCCAGCAGCCTAGGACAGGGCCTCACTGAAGCTTTCTTT.

This clonotype was observed a few times. One end of the junction is discordant with germline, which a read error may explain. The V call is TRBV19, the J call TRBJ1-5; D gene unclear. The CDR3 covers 12 residues. Germline V lookup: CDR1 LNHDA, CDR2 SQIVND (reference sequence). The chain's CDR3 is CASSIGNRHKNF. CDR3 nucleotide sequence: TGTGCCAGTAGTATTGGGAACCGGCATAAGAATTTT.

The rearrangement links TRBV24-1 to TRBJ2-7; tentative D call: TRBD2 (5 bases). CDR3 length equals 12 residues. Trimming stripped 9 bases from V and 0 bases from J, with 8 bases between. Per the germline V gene, CDR1 is KGHDR and CDR2 is SFDVKD. CDR3 sequence: CATGADSYEQYF. The CDR3 coding sequence is TGTGCCACCGGAGCGGACTCCTACGAGCAGTACTTC.

V is TRBV10-3 and J is TRBJ2-5; 7 bases agree with TRBD1. Germline CDR1 ENHRY, CDR2 SYGVKD. This CDR3 comprises 13 residues. V lost 10 bases to trimming and J lost 4 bases; unmatched junction nucleotides: 9. The CDR3 is CATVDRQGETQYF. The DNA of the CDR3 is TGTGCCACCGTGGACAGACAGGGAGAGACCCAGTACTTC.

This clonotype occurred a few times. This chain links TRBV20-1 with TRBJ2-1; D is unresolved. This CDR3 has 13 amino acids. Trimming stripped 6 bases from V and 9 bases from J, with 18 bases between. Germline V gene lookup returns CDR1 DFQATT and CDR2 SNEGSKA (reference sequence). The CDR3 spells CSALRTTPGEQFF. CDR3 in DNA: TGCAGTGCCCTAAGGACGACACCCGGTGAGCAGTTCTTC.

The V call is TRBV20-1, the J call TRBJ2-1; D is possibly TRBD2 (5 bases). Trimming shortened V by 5 bases and J by 4 bases, and 15 bases separated the two germline ends. The CDR3 consists of 14 residues. Germline lookup yields CDR1 DFQATT and CDR2 SNEGSKA (reference sequence). The CDR3 nucleotides read TGCAGTGCTCCTTTTGCGGGTAGTTACAATGAGCAGTTCTTC. This sequence encodes CSAPFAGSYNEQFF.

The chain recombines TRBV5-1 with TRBJ2-1, with 14 bases lining up with TRBD2. Germline V CDR1 and CDR2: SGHRS, YFSETQ. The CDR3 is made up of 18 amino acids. The V segment lost 4 bases and the J segment 0 bases; nucleotides outside the gene matches: 6. CDR3 amino acids: CASSTGTSGSFSYNEQFF. As DNA, the CDR3 is TGCGCCAGCAGCACGGGGACTAGCGGGAGTTTCTCCTACAATGAGCAGTTCTTC.

This chain connects TRBV7-9 to TRBJ2-3; D remains unclear. V was clipped by 5 bases and J by 7 bases, with 10 bases between them. Germline CDR1 SEHNR, CDR2 FQNEAQ (reference sequence). The CDR3 spans 12 residues. The CDR3 region has the DNA TGTGCCAGCAGCCCTCAATTCAATACGCAGTATTTT. Its translation is CASSPQFNTQYF.

This clonotype rates as medium-sized (0.01 to 0.1%). V gene TRBV7-2 combines with J gene TRBJ2-2; D possibly corresponds to TRBD1 (7 bases). This CDR3 has 13 residues. Trimming took 4 bases from V and 7 from J, leaving 10 bases between them. Germline-derived CDR1 and CDR2 are SGHTA and FQGNSA. CDR3 residues: CASSSQGGGELFF. CDR3 coding DNA: TGTGCCAGCAGCTCCCAGGGGGGCGGGGAGCTGTTTTTT. Using reference TRBV7-2 and TRBJ2-2 for the parts outside the CDR3, the full variable domain is GAGVSQSPSNKVTEKGKDVELRCDPISGHTALYWYRQSLGQGLEFLIYFQGNSAPDKSGLPSDRFSAERTGGSVSTLTIQRTQQEDSAVYLCASSSQGGGELFFGEGSRLTVL.

This clonotype was picked up a small number of times. This chain connects TRBV5-5 to TRBJ2-5; D is uncertain. The CDR3 length is 13 residues. CDR1 is SGHKS and CDR2 is YYEKEE in the germline V gene (reference sequence). V was shortened by 4 bases and J by 4 bases, with 11 bases between the two germline ends. CDR3 in DNA: TGTGCCAGCAGCGCACGTAATCCAGAGACCCAGTACTTC. Translated: CASSARNPETQYF.

V usage is TRBV19 and J usage is TRBJ1-1; D is ambiguous. Germline-derived CDR1 and CDR2 are LNHDA and SQIVND (reference sequence). This CDR3 contains 15 residues. With 1 base removed from V and 0 bases from J, the gap between germline ends came to 9 bases. The CDR3, as DNA: TGTGCCAGTAGTATAGGGGTCGGGATGAACACTGAAGCTTTCTTT. It translates to CASSIGVGMNTEAFF.